Shown below are 4 T cell receptor beta chains from a single sample sequenced in a study of T cell responses to AZD1222 COVID-19 vaccine. Here immunoSEQ multiplex PCR was the method, and the copy in TCRdb shows in-frame clones only, minus some. The data show around 200,000 clones, with 88% seen just once and about 7.2% held by the top ten. Here the sequenced sample was peripheral blood, taken on day 0 of AZD1222 vaccination. These receptors were collected from an adult in good health.

The chain links TRBV7-9 to TRBJ1-3, with D possibly matching TRBD1 (6 bases). Germline assignment: CDR1 SEHNR and CDR2 FQNEAQ (reference sequence). Trimming pared 2 bases from V and 0 bases from J, leaving 8 bases between. This CDR3 contains 15 residues. This CDR3 reads CASSLLGGSGNTIYF. CDR3 DNA sequence: TGTGCCAGCAGCTTATTAGGGGGCTCTGGAAACACCATATATTTT.

This clone was detected once. The chain joins TRBV4-3 to TRBJ1-1, with 7 bases lining up with TRBD1. CDR1 LGHNA and CDR2 YSLEER come from the germline V gene. The CDR3 has 13 residues. The trim removed 4 bases at V and 3 bases at J, leaving 2 bases unmatched. CDR3: CASSLGQDTEAFF. The CDR3, as DNA: TGCGCCAGCAGCCTTGGACAGGACACTGAAGCTTTCTTT.

The chain uses TRBV28 and TRBJ1-1; the D gene is possibly TRBD1 (5 bases). This CDR3 is 14 amino acids long. The germline V gene encodes CDR1 MDHEN and CDR2 SYDVKM. The V gene lost 6 bases and the J gene lost 1 base, with 12 bases spanning the gap. As DNA, the CDR3 is TGTGCCAGCAGGTGGGTTAGGGGGAACACTGAAGCTTTCTTT. Translated: CASRWVRGNTEAFF.

This clone was picked up one time. The chain employs TRBV6-1 and TRBJ1-2; 7 nucleotides match TRBD1. The CDR3 covers 16 residues. CDR1 is MNHNS and CDR2 is SASEGT in the germline V gene. J was trimmed by 0 bases and V by 4 bases; bases with no gene match: 8. CDR3 amino acids: CASSATGASSNYGYTF. For the CDR3, the DNA is TGTGCCAGCAGTGCAACAGGGGCCTCTTCTAACTATGGCTACACCTTC.